This TCR beta chain derives from a study of blood T cell repertoires in COVID-19 (dated by TCRdb to the early 2020s). For context, the study as a whole: Collaborator samples came from the United States, Italy and Spain and covered acute and convalescent phases of COVID-19. Where HLA class I and class II types were available, the types were taken from metadata supplied by the sample provider, not from assay-based typing. A freely available public database, intended as a resource for researchers studying the immune response to SARS-CoV-2, is where the repertoires were released. Nearly every sample came with metadata listing a de-identified subject ID, COVID-19 status, age in years and sex. The prospective study material was composed of cDNA or gDNA derived from T cells, B-cell-depleted T cells, or PBMCs. Subjects who had been exposed to COVID-19, were actively infected with it, or had recovered from it provided the deeply sampled blood TCRbeta repertoires that made up the dataset. Samples were obtained from the ongoing ImmuneRACE study (first 160 participants) and from some 1,200 subjects provided by 6 global collaborators.

Participants in the prospective study were enrolled through a virtual design, were aged roughly 18 to 100 years, and lived in roughly 26 United States geographic areas. In the prospective study, participants were assigned to cohorts based on the clinical history participants reported in a screening survey and a study questionnaire. Mobile phlebotomists in the prospective study collected whole blood, serum and a nasopharyngeal or oropharyngeal swab from every participant. Over a roughly 2-month period, participants in the prospective study had the option of providing additional blood draws and questionnaires. Prospective study blood samples were shipped either frozen or at room temperature before DNA extraction. As to this clone: Its antigen target is currently unknown. No base qualities exist here, and no much larger clone lies one base off it.

General conclusions and limits of the study: Clinical and demographic metadata were provided uncurated, with the amount varying by source and participant.

Reading from cysteine to phenylalanine, the CDR3 counts 14 amino acids. The kept DNA is CDR3 alone, 42 bases in frame from the first base. As encoded in the germline V gene, CDR1 is MNHEY while CDR2 is SVGAGI. The V end loses 8 bases and the J end loses 2 bases, and a stretch of 15 bases separates them. TCRbeta CDR3 regions were amplified from genomic DNA by means of the immunoSEQ Assay, a bias-controlled multiplex PCR. The published analysis was carried out like this. Nucleated cell counts per sample were estimated from amplification of reference gene primers within the assay. To quantify the absolute abundance of each unique TCRbeta CDR3 rearrangement, sequence reads were collapsed and filtered. For each sample, productive Simpson clonality was calculated as the square root of Simpson's diversity index over productive rearrangements. TCRdb obtained this table from immuneACCESS and retained in-frame rearrangements with V and J assigned. These tables miss some clones; where compared with another copy, unresolved V genes account for less than half of the shortfall, and the remainder is unexplained. That table supplies the V and J calls and clone size; D and trimming were determined from the DNA. This sample has some 170,000 clones in its table, and more than 75% of those were observed once. The top ten constitute 1% to 1.5% of the sample.

The sequence was collected from a human donor with acute COVID-19. The donor label of this sample is uncertain. The rearranged segments are TRBV6-5 and TRBJ1-1, and perhaps TRBD1 as D gene, on 6 matching bases. The specimen was PBMCs or T cells enriched from blood (not recorded which). The nucleotide sequence reads as follows: TGTGCCAGCGTGAGGGGACAAATAAACACTGAAGCTTTCTTT. It translates to CASVRGQINTEAFF.